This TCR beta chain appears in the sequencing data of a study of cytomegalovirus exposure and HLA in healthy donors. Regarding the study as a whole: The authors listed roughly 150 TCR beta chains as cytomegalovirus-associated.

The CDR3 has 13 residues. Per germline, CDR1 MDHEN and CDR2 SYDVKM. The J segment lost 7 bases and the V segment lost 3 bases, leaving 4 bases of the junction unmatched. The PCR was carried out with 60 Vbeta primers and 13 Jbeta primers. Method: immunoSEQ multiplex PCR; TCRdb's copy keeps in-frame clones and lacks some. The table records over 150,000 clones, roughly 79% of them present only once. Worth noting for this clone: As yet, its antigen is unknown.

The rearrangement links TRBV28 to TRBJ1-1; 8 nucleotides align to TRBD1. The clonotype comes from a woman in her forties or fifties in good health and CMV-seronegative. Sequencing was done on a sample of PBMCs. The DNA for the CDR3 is TGTGCCAGCAGTTTTCCCGACAGGGGTGAAGCTTTCTTT. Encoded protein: CASSFPDRGEAFF. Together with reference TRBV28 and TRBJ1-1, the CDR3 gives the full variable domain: DVKVTQSSRYLVKRTGEKVFLECVQDMDHENMFWYRQDPGLGLRLIYFSYDVKMKEKGDIPEGYSVSREKKERFSLILESASTNQTSMYLCASSFPDRGEAFFGQGTRLTVV.